This T cell receptor (beta chain) was captured by sequencing in a study of graft-versus-host responses after intestinal transplantation. On the study more broadly: Recipients received multivisceral, liver-intestinal, or isolated intestinal transplants. Every recipient had anti-thymocyte globulin induction and around 3 years of tacrolimus plus steroids. Study-wide results and caveats: Individuals carrying graft-donor T cell macrochimerism showed high graft-versus-host to host-versus-graft clonal ratios in allografts.

The table came from immunoSEQ multiplex PCR; TCRdb's copy has only in-frame clones and leaves some out. The profile covers around 15,000 clones, with about 74% appearing a single time and approximately 3.7% taken by the ten largest. With respect to this clone: The target antigen is unknown.

This CDR3 has 18 amino acids. CDR1 and CDR2 (germline): SGHAT, FQNNGV. J lost 5 bases, V lost 3 bases, and 10 bases had no gene match. Graft specimens yielded both intraepithelial and lamina propria lymphocytes. The chain combines TRBV11-2 with TRBJ2-5; TRBD2 agrees at 15 bases. The TCR was taken from a human patient who received an intestinal transplant, so some T cells may come from the graft donor. The sequencing used ileum tissue, collected 14 days after transplant. CDR3 coding DNA: TGTGCCAGCAGCTTTCAAGGACTAGCGGGGGGGACTCGGGAGACCCAGTACTTC. Translation gives CASSFQGLAGGTRETQYF.